These T cell receptor beta chains were read from a single sample in a study of blood T cell repertoires in COVID-19. Assay: immunoSEQ multiplex PCR; the TCRdb copy retains only in-frame clones and omits some. The sample holds roughly 300,000 clones; roughly 90% are singletons and the top ten take 12%. The sample consisted of peripheral blood. These receptors were taken from a woman in her 30s with COVID-19, enrolled during active disease. The CDR3 runs from the conserved cysteine through the conserved F or W. D genes are given only for firm matches. Expanded clones get a size class; other rows say once, few or many, or leave the size out.

j_call v_call cdr3_length clone_size d_call cdr3_aa cdr3_nt
TRBJ2-1 TRBV24-1 19 . TRBD2 CATRFPSGTSGGAYNEQFF TGTGCCACCAGGTTCCCCTCCGGGACTAGCGGGGGGGCCTACAATGAGCAGTTCTTC
TRBJ1-5 TRBV4-1 19 . TRBD1 CASSQDRLVPGQGSQPQHF TGCGCCAGCAGCCAAGATCGCTTGGTCCCGGGACAGGGGAGTCAGCCCCAGCATTTT
TRBJ2-2 TRBV6-1 16 few TRBD2 CASSGLAGGRRGELFF TGTGCCAGCAGTGGGCTAGCGGGGGGGCGCCGCGGGGAGCTGTTTTTT
TRBJ1-5 TRBV19 13 few . CASSIMGSQPQHF TGTGCCAGTAGTATCATGGGGAGCCAGCCCCAGCATTTT
TRBJ2-7 TRBV11-2 14 . . CASSLRSRAYEQYF TGTGCCAGCAGCTTAAGGAGCAGGGCCTACGAGCAGTACTTC
TRBJ1-5 TRBV7-9 18 . TRBD1 CASSSYGTEKYSNQPQHF TGTGCCAGCAGCTCGTACGGGACAGAAAAATATAGCAATCAGCCCCAGCATTTT
TRBJ2-3 TRBV11-1 14 few . CASSLESGTDTQYF TGTGCCAGCAGCTTAGAGAGTGGCACAGATACGCAGTATTTT
TRBJ1-2 TRBV19 15 . TRBD1 CASSPSRDSNYGYTF TGTGCCAGTAGCCCAAGCCGGGACAGTAACTATGGCTACACCTTC
TRBJ2-1 TRBV7-9 17 . TRBD2 CASSWNPGLAAPNEQFF TGTGCCAGCAGCTGGAACCCGGGACTAGCGGCACCAAATGAGCAGTTCTTC
TRBJ2-1 TRBV19 13 . . CASSTMGYDSQFF TGTGCCAGTAGTACGATGGGGTATGACAGCCAGTTCTTC
TRBJ1-3 TRBV7-9 16 . . CASRPLGARYGNTIYF TGTGCCAGCAGGCCCTTGGGGGCGAGGTACGGAAACACCATATATTTT
TRBJ2-7 TRBV11-2 14 . . CASSLLELYYEQYF TGTGCCAGCAGCTTACTAGAGCTTTACTACGAGCAGTACTTC
TRBJ2-1 TRBV28 14 . TRBD2 CASSIGGLYNEQFF TGTGCCAGCAGCATCGGGGGGTTATACAATGAGCAGTTCTTC
TRBJ2-3 TRBV2 15 . TRBD1 CASSATGGAWDTQYF TGTGCCAGCAGTGCGACAGGGGGCGCCTGGGATACGCAGTATTTT
TRBJ2-3 TRBV5-8 15 . . CARRGGGHVTDTQYF TGTGCCAGACGAGGCGGGGGACACGTCACAGATACGCAGTATTTT
TRBJ2-5 TRBV19 16 . . CASSSPPGLSQETQYF TGTGCCAGTAGCTCACCCCCGGGACTCTCCCAAGAGACCCAGTACTTC